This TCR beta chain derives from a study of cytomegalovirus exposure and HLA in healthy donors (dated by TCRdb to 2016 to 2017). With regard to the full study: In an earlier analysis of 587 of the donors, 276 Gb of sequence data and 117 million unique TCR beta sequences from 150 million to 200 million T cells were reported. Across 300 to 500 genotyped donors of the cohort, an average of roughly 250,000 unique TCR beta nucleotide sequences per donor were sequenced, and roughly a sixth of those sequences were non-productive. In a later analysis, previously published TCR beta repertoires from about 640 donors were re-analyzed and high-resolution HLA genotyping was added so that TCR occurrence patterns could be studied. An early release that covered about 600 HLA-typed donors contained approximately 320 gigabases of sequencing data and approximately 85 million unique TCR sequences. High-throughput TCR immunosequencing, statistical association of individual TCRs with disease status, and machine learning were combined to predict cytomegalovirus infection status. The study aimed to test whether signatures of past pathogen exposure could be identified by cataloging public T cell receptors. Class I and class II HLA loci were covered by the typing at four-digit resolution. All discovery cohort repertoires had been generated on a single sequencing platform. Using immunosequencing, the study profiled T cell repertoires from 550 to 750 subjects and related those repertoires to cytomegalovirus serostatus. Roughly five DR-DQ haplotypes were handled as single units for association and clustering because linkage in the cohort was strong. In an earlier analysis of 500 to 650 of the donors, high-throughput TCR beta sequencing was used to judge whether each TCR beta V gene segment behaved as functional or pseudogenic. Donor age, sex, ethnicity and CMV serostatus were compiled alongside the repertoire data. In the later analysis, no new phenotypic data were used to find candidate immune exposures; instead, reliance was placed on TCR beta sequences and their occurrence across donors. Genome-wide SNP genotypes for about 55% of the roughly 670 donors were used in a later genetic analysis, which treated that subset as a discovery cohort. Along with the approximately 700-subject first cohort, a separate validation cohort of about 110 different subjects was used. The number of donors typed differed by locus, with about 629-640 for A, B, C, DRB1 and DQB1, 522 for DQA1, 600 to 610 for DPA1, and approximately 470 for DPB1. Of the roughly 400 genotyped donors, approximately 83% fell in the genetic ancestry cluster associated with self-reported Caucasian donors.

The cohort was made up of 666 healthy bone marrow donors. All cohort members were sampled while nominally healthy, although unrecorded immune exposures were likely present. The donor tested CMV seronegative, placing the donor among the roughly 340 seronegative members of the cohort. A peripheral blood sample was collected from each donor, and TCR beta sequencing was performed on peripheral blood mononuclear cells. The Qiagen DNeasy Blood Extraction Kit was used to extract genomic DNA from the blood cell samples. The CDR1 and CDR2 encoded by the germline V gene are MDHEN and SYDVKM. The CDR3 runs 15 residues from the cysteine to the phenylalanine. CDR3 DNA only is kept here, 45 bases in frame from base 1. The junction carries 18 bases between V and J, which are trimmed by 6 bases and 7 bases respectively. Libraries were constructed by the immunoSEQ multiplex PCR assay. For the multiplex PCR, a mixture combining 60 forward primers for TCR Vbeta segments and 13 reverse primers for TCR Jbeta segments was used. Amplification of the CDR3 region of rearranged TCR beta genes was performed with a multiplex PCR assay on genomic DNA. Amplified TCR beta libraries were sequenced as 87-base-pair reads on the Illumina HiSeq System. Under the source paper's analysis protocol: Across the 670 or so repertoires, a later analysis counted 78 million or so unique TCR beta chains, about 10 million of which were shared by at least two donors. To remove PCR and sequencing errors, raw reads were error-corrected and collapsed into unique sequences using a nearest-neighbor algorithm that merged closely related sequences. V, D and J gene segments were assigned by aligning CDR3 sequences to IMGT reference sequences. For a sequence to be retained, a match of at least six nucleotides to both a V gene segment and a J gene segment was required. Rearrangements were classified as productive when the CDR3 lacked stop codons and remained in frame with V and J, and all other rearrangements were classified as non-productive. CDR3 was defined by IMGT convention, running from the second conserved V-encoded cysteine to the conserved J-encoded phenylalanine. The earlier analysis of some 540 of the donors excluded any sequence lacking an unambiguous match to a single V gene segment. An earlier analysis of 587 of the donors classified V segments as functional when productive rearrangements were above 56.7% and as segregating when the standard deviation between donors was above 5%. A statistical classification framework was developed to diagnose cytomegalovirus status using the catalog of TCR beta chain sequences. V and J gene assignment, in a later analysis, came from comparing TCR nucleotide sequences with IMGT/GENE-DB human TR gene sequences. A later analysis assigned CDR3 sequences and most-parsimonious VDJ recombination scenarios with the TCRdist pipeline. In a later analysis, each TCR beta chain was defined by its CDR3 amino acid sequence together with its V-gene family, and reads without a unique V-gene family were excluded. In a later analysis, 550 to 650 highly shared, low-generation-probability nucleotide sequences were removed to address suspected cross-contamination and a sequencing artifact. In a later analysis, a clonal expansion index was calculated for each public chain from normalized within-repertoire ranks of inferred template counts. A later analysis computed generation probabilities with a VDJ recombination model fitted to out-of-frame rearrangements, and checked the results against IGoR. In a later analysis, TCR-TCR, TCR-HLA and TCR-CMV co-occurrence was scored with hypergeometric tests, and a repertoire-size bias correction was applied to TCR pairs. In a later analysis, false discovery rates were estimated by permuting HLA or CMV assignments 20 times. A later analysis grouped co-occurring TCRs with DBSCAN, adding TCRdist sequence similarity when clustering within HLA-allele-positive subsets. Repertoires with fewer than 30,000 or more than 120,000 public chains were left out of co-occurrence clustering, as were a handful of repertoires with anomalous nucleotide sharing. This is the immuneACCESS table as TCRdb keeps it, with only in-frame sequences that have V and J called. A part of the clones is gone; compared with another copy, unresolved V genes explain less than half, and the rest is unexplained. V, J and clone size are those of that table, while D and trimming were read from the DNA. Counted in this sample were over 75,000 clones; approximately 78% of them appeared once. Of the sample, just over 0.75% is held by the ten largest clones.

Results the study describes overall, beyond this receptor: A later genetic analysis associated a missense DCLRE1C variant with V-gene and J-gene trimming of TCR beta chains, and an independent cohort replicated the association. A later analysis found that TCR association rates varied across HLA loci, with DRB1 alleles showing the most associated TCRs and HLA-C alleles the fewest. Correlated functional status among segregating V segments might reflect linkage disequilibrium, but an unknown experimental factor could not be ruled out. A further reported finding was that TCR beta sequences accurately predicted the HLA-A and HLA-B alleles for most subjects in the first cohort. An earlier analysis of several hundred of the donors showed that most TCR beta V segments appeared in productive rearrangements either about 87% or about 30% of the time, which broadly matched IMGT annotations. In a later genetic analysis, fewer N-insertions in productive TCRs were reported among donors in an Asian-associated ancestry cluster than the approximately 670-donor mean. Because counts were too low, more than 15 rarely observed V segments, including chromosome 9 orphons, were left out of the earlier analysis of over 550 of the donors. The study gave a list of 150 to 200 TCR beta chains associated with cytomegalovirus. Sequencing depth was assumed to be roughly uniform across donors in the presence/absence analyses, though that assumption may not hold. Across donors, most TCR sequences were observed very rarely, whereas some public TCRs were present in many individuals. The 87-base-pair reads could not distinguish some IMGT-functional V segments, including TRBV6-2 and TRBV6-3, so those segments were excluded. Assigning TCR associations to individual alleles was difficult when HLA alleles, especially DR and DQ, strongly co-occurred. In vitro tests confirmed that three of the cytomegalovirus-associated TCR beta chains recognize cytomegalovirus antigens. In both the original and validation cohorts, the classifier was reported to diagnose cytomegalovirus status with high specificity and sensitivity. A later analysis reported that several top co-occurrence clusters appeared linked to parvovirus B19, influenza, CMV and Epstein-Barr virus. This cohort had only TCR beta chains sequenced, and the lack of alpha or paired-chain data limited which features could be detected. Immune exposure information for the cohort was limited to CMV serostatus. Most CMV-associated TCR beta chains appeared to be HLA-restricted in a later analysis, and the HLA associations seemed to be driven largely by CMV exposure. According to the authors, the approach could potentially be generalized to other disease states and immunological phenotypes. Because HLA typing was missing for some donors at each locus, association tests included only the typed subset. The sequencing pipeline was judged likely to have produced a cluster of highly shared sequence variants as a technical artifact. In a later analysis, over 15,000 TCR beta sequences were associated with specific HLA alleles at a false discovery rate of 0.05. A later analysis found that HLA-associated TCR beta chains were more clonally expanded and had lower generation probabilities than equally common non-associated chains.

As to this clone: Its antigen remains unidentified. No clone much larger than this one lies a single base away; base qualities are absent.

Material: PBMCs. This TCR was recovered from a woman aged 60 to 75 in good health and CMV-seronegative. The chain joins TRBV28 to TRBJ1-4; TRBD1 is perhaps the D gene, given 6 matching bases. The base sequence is TGTGCCAGCAGCCAACAGGGCGTTCTCCGTGAAAAACTGTTTTTT. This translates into CASSQQGVLREKLFF.